These T cell receptor beta chains were read from a single sample in a study of PD-L1 blockade in urothelial cancer. Assay used: immunoSEQ multiplex PCR; TCRdb lists only in-frame clones, some missing. Among over 100,000 clones, approximately 90% were seen once, and the ten largest hold more than 3%. Sequences were derived from PBMCs, sampled around atezolizumab (anti-PD-L1) treatment. These receptors originate from a man between 60 and 75 years old with urothelial cancer. CDR3s include the opening cysteine and the closing phenylalanine or tryptophan. The D gene is left open where the match is weak. Some rows have no size entry. The others give once, few or many, or a class for an expanded clone.

length: 13
J: TRBJ1-5
D: -
size: -
V: TRBV7-2
CDR3: CASSLQVGQPQHF
DNA: TGTGCCAGCAGCTTGCAGGTCGGTCAGCCCCAGCATTTT

length: 15
J: TRBJ1-1
D: -
size: -
V: TRBV7-3
CDR3: CASSLSRDGRDEAFF
DNA: TGTGCCAGCAGCTTATCTCGGGACGGGAGAGATGAAGCTTTCTTT

length: 16
J: TRBJ1-1
D: -
size: -
V: TRBV4-1
CDR3: CASSQERLGGGTEAFF
DNA: TGCGCCAGCAGCCAAGAACGATTGGGGGGGGGCACTGAAGCTTTCTTT

length: 14
J: TRBJ2-3
D: TRBD1
size: -
V: TRBV28
CDR3: CASRGQGYADTQYF
DNA: TGTGCCAGCAGGGGACAGGGGTACGCAGATACGCAGTATTTT

length: 15
J: TRBJ2-1
D: TRBD2
size: -
V: TRBV9
CDR3: CASSRTSGGPEEQFF
DNA: TGTGCCAGCAGCCGGACTAGCGGGGGGCCAGAAGAGCAGTTCTTC

length: 14
J: TRBJ2-5
D: -
size: -
V: TRBV5-1
CDR3: CASSQSGSQETQYF
DNA: TGCGCCAGCAGCCAGAGCGGGTCCCAAGAGACCCAGTACTTC

length: 15
J: TRBJ2-1
D: TRBD2
size: -
V: TRBV11-2
CDR3: CASSLAGGFYNEQFF
DNA: TGTGCCAGCAGCTTAGCGGGAGGATTTTACAATGAGCAGTTCTTC

length: 13
J: TRBJ2-7
D: TRBD1
size: -
V: TRBV7-6
CDR3: CASSPDRVHEQYF
DNA: TGTGCCAGCAGCCCGGACAGGGTCCACGAGCAGTACTTC

length: 14
J: TRBJ2-5
D: -
size: -
V: TRBV11-2
CDR3: CASSLGALLETQYF
DNA: TGTGCCAGCAGCTTAGGGGCCCTCCTAGAGACCCAGTACTTC

length: 14
J: TRBJ1-1
D: -
size: -
V: TRBV7-9
CDR3: CASSPAEVLTEAFF
DNA: TGTGCCAGCAGCCCCGCCGAGGTTTTGACTGAAGCTTTCTTT

length: 13
J: TRBJ1-3
D: -
size: -
V: TRBV9
CDR3: CASRDISGNTIYF
DNA: TGTGCCAGCCGGGACATCTCTGGAAACACCATATATTTT

length: 14
J: TRBJ1-5
D: TRBD1
size: -
V: TRBV18
CDR3: CASSPSARGQPQHF
DNA: TGTGCCAGCTCACCTTCGGCCAGGGGGCAGCCCCAGCATTTT

length: 14
J: TRBJ2-7
D: -
size: -
V: TRBV5-4
CDR3: CAGSPTGTNMEQYF
DNA: TGTGCCGGCAGCCCGACGGGAACCAATATGGAGCAGTACTTC

length: 17
J: TRBJ1-2
D: TRBD1
size: few
V: TRBV27
CDR3: CASSLFGAGGPRNGYTF
DNA: TGTGCCAGCAGTTTATTTGGGGCAGGGGGCCCGAGGAATGGCTACACCTTC

length: 15
J: TRBJ1-1
D: -
size: once
V: TRBV6-5
CDR3: CASSFPGHPNTEAFF
DNA: TGTGCCAGCAGTTTTCCGGGACACCCGAACACTGAAGCTTTCTTT

length: 14
J: TRBJ2-1
D: -
size: -
V: TRBV5-1
CDR3: CASSFLAANNEQFF
DNA: TGCGCCAGCAGCTTCTTAGCCGCGAACAATGAGCAGTTCTTC

length: 13
J: TRBJ2-5
D: -
size: -
V: TRBV7-3
CDR3: CASSYRGGETQYF
DNA: TGTGCCAGCAGCTACAGGGGAGGAGAGACCCAGTACTTC

length: 13
J: TRBJ1-2
D: TRBD1
size: few
V: TRBV9
CDR3: CASSPGTGYGYTF
DNA: TGTGCCAGCAGTCCCGGGACAGGGTATGGCTACACCTTC

length: 15
J: TRBJ1-2
D: TRBD1
size: -
V: TRBV19
CDR3: CASSMGQGWYYGYTF
DNA: TGTGCCAGTAGTATGGGACAGGGGTGGTACTATGGCTACACCTTC

length: 18
J: TRBJ2-3
D: -
size: -
V: TRBV16
CDR3: CASSLYTQPTGRSDTQYF
DNA: TGTGCCAGCAGCCTATACACTCAGCCGACAGGGAGGAGTGATACGCAGTATTTT

length: 12
J: TRBJ2-1
D: -
size: -
V: TRBV6-5
CDR3: CASSPAGNEQFF
DNA: TGTGCCAGCAGTCCCGCGGGAAATGAGCAGTTCTTC

length: 13
J: TRBJ1-4
D: -
size: once
V: TRBV27
CDR3: CASSLGRGGKLFF
DNA: TGTGCCAGCAGCCTGGGGAGGGGTGGGAAACTGTTTTTT

length: 14
J: TRBJ2-2
D: TRBD1
size: -
V: TRBV6-5
CDR3: CASVGTGVTGELFF
DNA: TGTGCCAGTGTCGGGACAGGGGTCACCGGGGAGCTGTTTTTT

length: 18
J: TRBJ2-7
D: TRBD2
size: -
V: TRBV11-1
CDR3: CASSLGLAGETSYYEQYF
DNA: TGTGCCAGCAGCTTGGGACTAGCGGGAGAGACATCCTACTACGAGCAGTACTTC

length: 10
J: TRBJ1-6
D: -
size: -
V: TRBV19
CDR3: CARRGGPLHF
DNA: TGTGCCAGGAGAGGAGGACCCCTCCACTTT

length: 12
J: TRBJ1-1
D: TRBD1
size: -
V: TRBV6-5
CDR3: CASRDRATEAFF
DNA: TGTGCCAGCAGGGACAGGGCTACTGAAGCTTTCTTT

length: 13
J: TRBJ2-3
D: -
size: -
V: TRBV25-1
CDR3: CAIRTRVTDTQYF
DNA: TGTGCCATCCGGACAAGGGTGACAGATACGCAGTATTTT

length: 18
J: TRBJ2-5
D: TRBD2
size: -
V: TRBV5-1
CDR3: CASSLGLAGGPDQETQYF
DNA: TGCGCCAGCAGCCTGGGACTAGCGGGGGGGCCGGACCAAGAGACCCAGTACTTC

length: 16
J: TRBJ2-3
D: TRBD2
size: once
V: TRBV10-3
CDR3: CAISESLAGGTDTQYF
DNA: TGTGCCATCAGTGAGTCGCTAGCGGGAGGGACAGATACGCAGTATTTT

length: 14
J: TRBJ1-1
D: TRBD1
size: -
V: TRBV30
CDR3: CAWNPQGAGTEAFF
DNA: TGTGCCTGGAATCCCCAGGGGGCGGGTACTGAAGCTTTCTTT

length: 14
J: TRBJ1-1
D: -
size: -
V: TRBV29-1
CDR3: CSVEDIVMNTEAFF
DNA: TGCAGCGTTGAAGATATAGTAATGAACACTGAAGCTTTCTTT

length: 15
J: TRBJ1-2
D: -
size: -
V: TRBV11-2
CDR3: CASSSLRDINYGYTF
DNA: TGTGCCAGCAGCTCTCTACGGGACATTAACTATGGCTACACCTTC

length: 15
J: TRBJ2-1
D: -
size: -
V: TRBV5-1
CDR3: CASSLGGGSYNEQFF
DNA: TGCGCCAGCAGCTTGGGGGGAGGCTCCTACAATGAGCAGTTCTTC

length: 16
J: TRBJ1-2
D: -
size: -
V: TRBV6-1
CDR3: CASSEAGVKISGGYTF
DNA: TGTGCCAGCAGTGAAGCGGGGGTCAAGATTAGCGGTGGCTACACCTTC

length: 14
J: TRBJ2-1
D: -
size: -
V: TRBV7-9
CDR3: CASSLRDGDNEQFF
DNA: TGTGCCAGCAGCTTACGTGACGGAGACAATGAGCAGTTCTTC

length: 15
J: TRBJ1-2
D: TRBD1
size: -
V: TRBV7-8
CDR3: CASSSTGQAIYGYTF
DNA: TGTGCCAGCAGCTCAACTGGACAGGCGATCTATGGCTACACCTTC

length: 12
J: TRBJ2-1
D: -
size: -
V: TRBV6-1
CDR3: CASSEASIAQFF
DNA: TGTGCCAGCAGTGAAGCGAGTATCGCGCAGTTCTTC

length: 15
J: TRBJ2-1
D: TRBD1
size: -
V: TRBV7-9
CDR3: CASSPERTGWSEQFF
DNA: TGTGCCAGCAGCCCGGAGCGGACAGGGTGGAGTGAGCAGTTCTTC

length: 15
J: TRBJ2-5
D: -
size: -
V: TRBV5-4
CDR3: CASSLGSGGLETQYF
DNA: TGTGCCAGCAGCTTGGGGTCCGGGGGGCTGGAGACCCAGTACTTC

length: 16
J: TRBJ1-2
D: -
size: -
V: TRBV27
CDR3: CASSFSPSLLVGGYTF
DNA: TGTGCCAGCAGTTTTTCGCCCTCCCTCCTGGTGGGCGGCTACACCTTC

length: 15
J: TRBJ1-1
D: -
size: -
V: TRBV4-3
CDR3: CASSQDFRFDTEAFF
DNA: TGCGCCAGCAGCCAAGATTTTCGGTTCGACACTGAAGCTTTCTTT

length: 18
J: TRBJ1-5
D: TRBD1
size: -
V: TRBV11-1
CDR3: CASSPGRGQGVGNQPQHF
DNA: TGTGCCAGCAGCCCAGGGCGGGGACAGGGTGTAGGCAATCAGCCCCAGCATTTT

length: 16
J: TRBJ2-1
D: TRBD2
size: -
V: TRBV7-2
CDR3: CASSLLGLAAYNEQFF
DNA: TGTGCCAGCAGCCTATTAGGACTAGCGGCCTACAATGAGCAGTTCTTC

length: 15
J: TRBJ2-2
D: -
size: -
V: TRBV7-9
CDR3: CASSPRDFHTGELFF
DNA: TGTGCCAGCAGCCCCCGGGACTTCCACACCGGGGAGCTGTTTTTT

length: 15
J: TRBJ2-1
D: TRBD2
size: -
V: TRBV7-9
CDR3: CASSLAGGPLNEQFF
DNA: TGTGCCAGCAGCTTAGCGGGAGGGCCCCTCAATGAGCAGTTCTTC

length: 15
J: TRBJ1-3
D: -
size: -
V: TRBV5-1
CDR3: CASSPGAPSGNTIYF
DNA: TGCGCCAGCAGCCCTGGAGCCCCCTCTGGAAACACCATATATTTT

length: 18
J: TRBJ1-3
D: TRBD1
size: -
V: TRBV11-2
CDR3: CASSHPGTATFSGNTIYF
DNA: TGTGCCAGCAGCCACCCGGGGACAGCTACTTTCTCTGGAAACACCATATATTTT

length: 16
J: TRBJ1-4
D: TRBD1
size: once
V: TRBV5-1
CDR3: CASSGMPGQGSEKLFF
DNA: TGCGCCAGCAGCGGAATGCCGGGACAGGGATCCGAAAAACTGTTTTTT

length: 13
J: TRBJ2-1
D: TRBD1
size: -
V: TRBV5-8
CDR3: CASSIHRGNEQFF
DNA: TGTGCCAGCAGCATACACAGGGGGAATGAGCAGTTCTTC

length: 15
J: TRBJ1-6
D: TRBD1
size: -
V: TRBV5-4
CDR3: CASSLAGTGFSPLHF
DNA: TGTGCCAGCAGCTTGGCAGGGACAGGGTTTTCACCCCTCCACTTT

length: 14
J: TRBJ1-5
D: -
size: -
V: TRBV18
CDR3: CASSPGGGNQPQHF
DNA: TGTGCCAGCTCACCTGGGGGGGGAAATCAGCCCCAGCATTTT

length: 16
J: TRBJ2-2
D: -
size: -
V: TRBV19
CDR3: CASSPTRRENTGELFF
DNA: TGTGCCAGTAGCCCGACTAGGAGGGAAAACACCGGGGAGCTGTTTTTT

length: 16
J: TRBJ2-1
D: TRBD2
size: once
V: TRBV5-1
CDR3: CASSLGSGGTYNEQFF
DNA: TGCGCCAGCAGCTTGGGTAGCGGGGGAACCTACAATGAGCAGTTCTTC

length: 15
J: TRBJ2-7
D: -
size: -
V: TRBV28
CDR3: CASSFSGVPSYEQYF
DNA: TGTGCCAGCAGTTTCTCAGGGGTCCCTTCCTACGAGCAGTACTTC

length: 15
J: TRBJ2-7
D: TRBD1
size: once
V: TRBV2
CDR3: CASRVGGFSSYEQYF
DNA: TGTGCCAGCAGAGTAGGGGGCTTTAGCTCCTACGAGCAGTACTTC

length: 15
J: TRBJ2-1
D: TRBD2
size: -
V: TRBV7-2
CDR3: CASSLEVLAGGEQFF
DNA: TGTGCCAGCAGCTTAGAGGTACTAGCGGGGGGTGAGCAGTTCTTC

length: 14
J: TRBJ1-2
D: -
size: -
V: TRBV10-2
CDR3: CASSDRGLNYGYTF
DNA: TGCGCCAGCAGTGACAGGGGCCTTAACTATGGCTACACCTTC

length: 18
J: TRBJ1-6
D: -
size: -
V: TRBV27
CDR3: CASSLSYGQWADNSPLHF
DNA: TGTGCCAGCAGTTTATCGTACGGACAGTGGGCAGATAATTCACCCCTCCACTTT

length: 15
J: TRBJ1-4
D: -
size: -
V: TRBV4-1
CDR3: CASSQDGEPNEKLFF
DNA: TGCGCCAGCAGCCAAGACGGGGAACCTAATGAAAAACTGTTTTTT

length: 15
J: TRBJ2-1
D: -
size: once
V: TRBV29-1
CDR3: CSVEFDGTRGDEQFF
DNA: TGCAGCGTTGAGTTTGACGGGACCAGGGGCGATGAGCAGTTCTTC